This TCR beta chain was identified in a study of blood T cell repertoires in COVID-19. On the study more broadly: Collection of acute and convalescent COVID-19 samples took place in the United States, Italy and Spain.

Original methodology: Estimated nucleated cell counts came from reference gene primer amplification. The data were produced by immunoSEQ multiplex PCR, yet TCRdb's version contains in-frame clones alone and is incomplete. That table gives V, J and clone size, and the DNA gave D and trimming. The repertoire has 97,000 or so clones, roughly 82% of them found once; the top ten carry approximately 20%. Germline V lookup: CDR1 SGHTA, CDR2 FQGNSA. V trimming: 0 bases; J trimming: 2 bases; junction bases outside the gene matches: 4. The CDR3 extends over 17 amino acids. The sequence was collected from a man older than 75 with acute or convalescent COVID-19. What was sequenced was peripheral blood. J is TRBJ2-7 and V is TRBV7-2, with 13 nucleotides matching TRBD2. Here the CDR3 reads CASSLARTSGRPYEQYF. CDR3 in DNA: TGTGCCAGCAGCTTAGCGAGGACTAGCGGGAGACCCTACGAGCAGTACTTC.